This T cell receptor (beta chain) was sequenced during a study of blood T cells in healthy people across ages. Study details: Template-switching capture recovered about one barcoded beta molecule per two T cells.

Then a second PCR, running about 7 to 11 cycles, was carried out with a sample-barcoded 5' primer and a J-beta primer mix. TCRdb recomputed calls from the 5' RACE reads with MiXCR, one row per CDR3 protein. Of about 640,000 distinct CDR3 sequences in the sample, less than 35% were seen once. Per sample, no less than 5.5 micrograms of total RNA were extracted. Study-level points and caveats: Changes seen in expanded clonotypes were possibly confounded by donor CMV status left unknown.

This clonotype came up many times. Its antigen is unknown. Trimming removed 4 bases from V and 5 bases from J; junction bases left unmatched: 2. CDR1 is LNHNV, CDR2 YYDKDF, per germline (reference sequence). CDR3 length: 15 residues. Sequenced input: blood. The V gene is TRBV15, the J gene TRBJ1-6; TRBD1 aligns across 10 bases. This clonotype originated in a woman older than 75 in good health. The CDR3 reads CATSKGQGNNSPLHF. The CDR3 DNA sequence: TGTGCCACCAGCAAGGGACAGGGGAATAATTCACCCCTCCACTTT.